This T cell receptor (beta chain) was observed in a study of T cells after yellow fever vaccination. For this clonotype: The target antigen is unknown.

The authors made TCR cDNA by 5'RACE template switching, adding a universal primer site and UMIs. Each CDR3 protein gets one entry after TCRdb re-called the 5' RACE reads with MiXCR. The table has approximately 580,000 distinct CDR3 sequences, less than 20% seen once. Study-level findings and limits: A large majority of primary-vaccination clones showed up again after the booster (roughly 95% CD4, almost 90% CD8). The CD4 and CD8 compartments had a small share of their clonotypes in common. A weaker secondary response peaked on day 5, the primary on day 15.

Germline-derived CDR1 and CDR2 are SGHTA and FQGNSA. There are 15 residues in the CDR3. Between the trimmed V and J ends, which lost 5 bases and 8 bases, there was a span of 21 bases. The chain couples TRBV7-2 to TRBJ1-2; D is unclear. The TCR was taken from a man between 18 and 29 years old who received the YFV17D yellow fever vaccine. The sample was PBMCs, taken about 5 days after the first yellow fever vaccination. The CDR3 DNA reads as TGTGCCAGCAGCAAGCTAGACACGGGAGGGAGAGGCTACACCTTC. This sequence encodes CASSKLDTGGRGYTF.